This section outlines one T cell receptor (beta chain) sequence together with its context. What it recognizes is unknown. The data stem from a study of monozygotic twins with inflammatory bowel disease. The germline V gene encodes CDR1 LGHNA and CDR2 YSLEER. The CDR3 sequence is 15 residues long. Starting material for each TCR library was 3,500 to 4,000 ng of total RNA. Following a re-call of the 5' RACE reads, TCRdb has one entry per CDR3 protein and lacks DNA. The ten most abundant clones cover 2.4% of a sample with about 440,000 distinct CDR3 sequences. General study results and limits: By inverse Simpson index, TCRbeta diversity was lower in IBD patients than in healthy co-twins. Possibly reflecting limited power, no difference in repertoire similarity was found between concordant and discordant twins.

This chain connects TRBV4-3 to TRBJ1-4. Sequenced input: blood. The sequence was obtained from a human donor with ulcerative colitis or Crohn's disease, or a healthy co-twin of an affected twin (not recorded which). The CDR3 is CASSQDFATNEKLFF.